This TCR beta chain originates from a study of control samples from healthy donors and cancer patients. The CDR3 sequence is 15 residues long. From germline, CDR1 is WSHSY and CDR2 SAAADI. Some clones are missing from TCRdb's copy, which holds only in-frame ones; the method was immunoSEQ multiplex PCR. The repertoire holds under 75,000 clones, with approximately 90% as singletons. This sequence joins TRBV10-2 and TRBJ2-7, with a tentative D call TRBD1 (5 bases). The better agreement between TRBJ2-5 and the DNA end casts doubt on the J call. This sequence originates from a woman between 45 and 60 years old with colorectal cancer. The material sequenced was PBMCs. CDR3 DNA sequence: TGCGCCAGCAGTGAGTCTGGCAGGGTGTCGGAGACCCAGTACTTC. Protein product: CASSESGRVSETQYF.